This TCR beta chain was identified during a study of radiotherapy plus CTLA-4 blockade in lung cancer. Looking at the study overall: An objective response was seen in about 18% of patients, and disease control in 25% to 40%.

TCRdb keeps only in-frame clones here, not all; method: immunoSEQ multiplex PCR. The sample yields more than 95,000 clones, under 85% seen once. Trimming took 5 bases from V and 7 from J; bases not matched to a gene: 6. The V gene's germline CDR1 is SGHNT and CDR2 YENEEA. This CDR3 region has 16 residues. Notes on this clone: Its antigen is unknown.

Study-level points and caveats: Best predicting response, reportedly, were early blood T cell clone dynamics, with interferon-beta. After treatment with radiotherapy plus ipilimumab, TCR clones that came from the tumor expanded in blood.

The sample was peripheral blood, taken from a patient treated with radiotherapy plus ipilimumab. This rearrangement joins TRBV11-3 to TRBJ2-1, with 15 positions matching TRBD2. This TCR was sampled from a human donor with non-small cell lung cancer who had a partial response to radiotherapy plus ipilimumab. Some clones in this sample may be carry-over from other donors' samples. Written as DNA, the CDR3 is TGTGCCAGCAGCCGGACTAGCGGGGGGGCCTTGAATGAGCAGTTCTTC. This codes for CASSRTSGGALNEQFF. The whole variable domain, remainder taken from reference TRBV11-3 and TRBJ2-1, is EAGVVQSPRYKIIEKKQPVAFWCNPISGHNTLYWYLQNLGQGPELLIRYENEEAVDDSQLPKDRFSAERLKGVDSTLKIQPAELGDSAVYLCASSRTSGGALNEQFFGPGTRLTVL.